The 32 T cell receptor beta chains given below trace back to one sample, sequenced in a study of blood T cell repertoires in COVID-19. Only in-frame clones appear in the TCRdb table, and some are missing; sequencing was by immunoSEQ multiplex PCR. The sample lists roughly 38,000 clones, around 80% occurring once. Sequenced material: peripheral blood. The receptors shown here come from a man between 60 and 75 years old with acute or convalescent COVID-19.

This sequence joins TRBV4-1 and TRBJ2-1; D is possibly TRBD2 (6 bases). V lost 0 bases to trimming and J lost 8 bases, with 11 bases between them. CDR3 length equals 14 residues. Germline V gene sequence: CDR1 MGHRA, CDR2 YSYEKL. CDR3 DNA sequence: TGCGCCAGCAGCCAAGATTTGGAGGGCTATGAGCAGTTCTTC. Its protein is CASSQDLEGYEQFF.

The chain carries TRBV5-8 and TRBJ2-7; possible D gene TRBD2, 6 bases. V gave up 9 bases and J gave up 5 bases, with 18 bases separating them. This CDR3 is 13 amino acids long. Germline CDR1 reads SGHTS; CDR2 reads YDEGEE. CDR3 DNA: TGTGCCACCTCCCGCAGGGACTTCAACGAGCAGTACTTC. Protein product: CATSRRDFNEQYF.

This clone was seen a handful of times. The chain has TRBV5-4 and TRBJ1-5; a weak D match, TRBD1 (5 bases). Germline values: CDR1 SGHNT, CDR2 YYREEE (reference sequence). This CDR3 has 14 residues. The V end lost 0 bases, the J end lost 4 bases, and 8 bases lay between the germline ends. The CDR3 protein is CASSLGQPNQPQHF. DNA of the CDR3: TGTGCCAGCAGCTTGGGACAGCCTAATCAGCCCCAGCATTTT.

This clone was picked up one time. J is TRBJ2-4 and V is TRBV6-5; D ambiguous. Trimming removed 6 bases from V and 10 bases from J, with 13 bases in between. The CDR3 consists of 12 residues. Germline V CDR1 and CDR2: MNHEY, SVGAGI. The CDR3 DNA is TGTGCCAGCAGGCCCCGAAACGGTATTCAGTACTTC. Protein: CASRPRNGIQYF.

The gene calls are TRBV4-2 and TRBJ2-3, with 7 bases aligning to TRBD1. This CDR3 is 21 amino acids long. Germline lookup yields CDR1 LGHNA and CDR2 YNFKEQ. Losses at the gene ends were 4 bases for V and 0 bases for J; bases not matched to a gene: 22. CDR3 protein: CASSPGPLGDRAYPSTDTQYF. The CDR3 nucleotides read TGTGCCAGCAGCCCCGGGCCCCTGGGAGACAGGGCATACCCTAGCACAGATACGCAGTATTTT.

In nucleotides, the CDR3 is TGTGCCAGCAGTTTACTGTGGGGGACAGGTCAGCCCCAGCATTTT. Its translation: CASSLLWGTGQPQHF. V usage is TRBV27 and J usage is TRBJ1-5; 8 bases are a match to TRBD1. The germline CDR1 and CDR2 sequences are MNHEY and SMNVEV (reference sequence). The CDR3 is 15 residues long. The J segment lost 6 bases and the V segment lost 2 bases, leaving 6 bases of the junction unmatched.

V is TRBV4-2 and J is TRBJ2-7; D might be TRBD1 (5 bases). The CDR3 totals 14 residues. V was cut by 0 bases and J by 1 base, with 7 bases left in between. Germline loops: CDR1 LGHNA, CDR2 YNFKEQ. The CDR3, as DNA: TGTGCCAGCAGCCAAGATCGACAGTCCTACGAGCAGTACTTC. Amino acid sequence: CASSQDRQSYEQYF.

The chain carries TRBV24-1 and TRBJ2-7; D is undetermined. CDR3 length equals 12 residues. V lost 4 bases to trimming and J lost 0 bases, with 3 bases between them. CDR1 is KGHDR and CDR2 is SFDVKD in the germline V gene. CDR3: CATSDSSYEQYF. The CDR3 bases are TGTGCCACCAGTGACTCCTCCTACGAGCAGTACTTC.

For the CDR3, the DNA is TGTGCCAGCAGCACCACTAGCGGGGGTTACAATGAGCAGTTCTTC. The encoded protein is CASSTTSGGYNEQFF. The rearrangement uses TRBV7-2 and TRBJ2-1; the match to TRBD2 covers 11 bases. In germline, CDR1 is SGHTA, CDR2 FQGNSA. The length of the CDR3 is 15 residues. The V gene end was trimmed by 5 bases and the J gene end by 4 bases; junction bases not matched to a gene: 4. The entire variable domain, with the rest obtained from reference TRBV7-2 and TRBJ2-1, is as follows: GAGVSQSPSNKVTEKGKDVELRCDPISGHTALYWYRQSLGQGLEFLIYFQGNSAPDKSGLPSDRFSAERTGGSVSTLTIQRTQQEDSAVYLCASSTTSGGYNEQFFGPGTRLTVL.

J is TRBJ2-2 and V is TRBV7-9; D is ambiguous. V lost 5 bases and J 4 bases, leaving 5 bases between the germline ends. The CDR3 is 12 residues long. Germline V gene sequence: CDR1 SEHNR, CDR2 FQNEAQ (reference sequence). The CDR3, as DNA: TGTGCCAGCAGCCCATTCACCGGGGAGCTGTTTTTT. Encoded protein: CASSPFTGELFF.

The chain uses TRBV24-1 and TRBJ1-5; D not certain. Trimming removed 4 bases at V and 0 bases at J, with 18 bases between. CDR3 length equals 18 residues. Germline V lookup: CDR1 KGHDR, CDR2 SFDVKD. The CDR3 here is CATSDHRGGGYSNQPQHF. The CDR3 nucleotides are TGTGCCACCAGTGACCACCGGGGAGGAGGATATAGCAATCAGCCCCAGCATTTT.

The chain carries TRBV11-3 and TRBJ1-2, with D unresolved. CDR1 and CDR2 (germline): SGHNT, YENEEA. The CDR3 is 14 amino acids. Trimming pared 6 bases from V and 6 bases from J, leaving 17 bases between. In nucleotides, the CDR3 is TGTGCCAGCAGTACTCAGACGCAGGTTCATGGCTACACCTTC. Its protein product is CASSTQTQVHGYTF. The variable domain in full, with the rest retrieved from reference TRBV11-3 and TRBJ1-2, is EAGVVQSPRYKIIEKKQPVAFWCNPISGHNTLYWYLQNLGQGPELLIRYENEEAVDDSQLPKDRFSAERLKGVDSTLKIQPAELGDSAVYLCASSTQTQVHGYTFGSGTRLTVV.

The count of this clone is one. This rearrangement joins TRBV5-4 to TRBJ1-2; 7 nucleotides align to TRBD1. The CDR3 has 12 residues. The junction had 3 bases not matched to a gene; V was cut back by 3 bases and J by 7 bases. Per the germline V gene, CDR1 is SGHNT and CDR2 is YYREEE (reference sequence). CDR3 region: CASSYDRAGYTF. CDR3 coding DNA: TGTGCCAGCAGCTACGACAGGGCTGGCTACACCTTC. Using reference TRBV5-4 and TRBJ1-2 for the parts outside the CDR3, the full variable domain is ETGVTQSPTHLIKTRGQQVTLRCSSQSGHNTVSWYQQALGQGPQFIFQYYREEENGRGNFPPRFSGLQFPNYSSELNVNALELDDSALYLCASSYDRAGYTFGSGTRLTVV.

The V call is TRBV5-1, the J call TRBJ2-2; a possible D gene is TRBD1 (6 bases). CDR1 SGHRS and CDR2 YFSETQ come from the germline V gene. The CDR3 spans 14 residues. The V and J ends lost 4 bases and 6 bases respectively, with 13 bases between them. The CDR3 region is CASSVTTGSGELFF. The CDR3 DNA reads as TGCGCCAGCAGCGTAACTACAGGGTCCGGGGAGCTGTTTTTT. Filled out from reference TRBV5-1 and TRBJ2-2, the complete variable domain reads KAGVTQTPRYLIKTRGQQVTLSCSPISGHRSVSWYQQTPGQGLQFLFEYFSETQRNKGNFPGRFSGRQFSNSRSEMNVSTLELGDSALYLCASSVTTGSGELFFGEGSRLTVL.

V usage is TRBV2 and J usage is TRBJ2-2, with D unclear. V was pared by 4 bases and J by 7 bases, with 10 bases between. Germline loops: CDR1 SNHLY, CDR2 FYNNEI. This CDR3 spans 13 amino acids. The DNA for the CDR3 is TGTGCCAGCAGTGGACTTAGACGCGGGGAGCTGTTTTTT. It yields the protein CASSGLRRGELFF.

The CDR3: CASSVGDSANYGYTF. DNA for the CDR3: TGTGCCAGCAGCGTAGGGGACAGCGCTAACTATGGCTACACCTTC. V gene TRBV9 combines with J gene TRBJ1-2; TRBD1 matches 7 bases. Germline V gives CDR1 SGDLS, CDR2 YYNGEE. J was trimmed by 0 bases and V by 0 bases; bases with no gene match: 2. The CDR3 loop spans 15 amino acids.

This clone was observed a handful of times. The CDR3 loop reads CASSVRVTGAGNTIYF. In DNA form, the CDR3 reads TGTGCCAGCAGCGTAAGGGTGACAGGGGCGGGAAACACCATATATTTT. The rearrangement links TRBV9 to TRBJ1-3, with TRBD1 matching over 8 bases. This CDR3 region has 16 residues. Trimming took 1 base from V and 4 from J; bases not matched to a gene: 7. Germline assignment: CDR1 SGDLS and CDR2 YYNGEE.

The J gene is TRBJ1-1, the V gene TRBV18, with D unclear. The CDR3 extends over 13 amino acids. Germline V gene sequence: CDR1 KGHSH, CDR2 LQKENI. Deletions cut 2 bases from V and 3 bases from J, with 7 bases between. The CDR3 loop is CASSPWQYTEAFF. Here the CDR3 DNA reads TGTGCCAGCTCACCATGGCAATACACTGAAGCTTTCTTT.

CDR3 bases: TGTGCCAGTAGTTTACTCACCGGGGAGCTGTTTTTT. Translated: CASSLLTGELFF. V and J are TRBV19 and TRBJ2-2; no definite D call. In germline, CDR1 is LNHDA, CDR2 SQIVND (reference sequence). Trimming left V 5 bases short and J 4 bases short, with 5 bases between. This CDR3 has 12 residues.

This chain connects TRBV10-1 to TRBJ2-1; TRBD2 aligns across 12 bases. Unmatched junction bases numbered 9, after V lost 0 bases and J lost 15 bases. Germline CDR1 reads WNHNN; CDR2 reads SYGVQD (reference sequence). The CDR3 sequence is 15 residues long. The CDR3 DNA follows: TGCGCCAGCAGTGAGTCTAGACTAGCGGGGGCTATTGCGTTCTTC. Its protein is CASSESRLAGAIAFF.

The CDR3 coding sequence is TGTGCCAGCAGGAGAAGTAGCTCTGGGGCCAACGTCCTGACTTTC. Encoded protein: CASRRSSSGANVLTF. The V call is TRBV6-5, the J call TRBJ2-6; unclear D gene. Germline V gene data show CDR1 as MNHEY and CDR2 as SVGAGI. The CDR3 runs to 15 residues. With 6 bases removed from V and 0 bases from J, the gap between germline ends came to 9 bases.

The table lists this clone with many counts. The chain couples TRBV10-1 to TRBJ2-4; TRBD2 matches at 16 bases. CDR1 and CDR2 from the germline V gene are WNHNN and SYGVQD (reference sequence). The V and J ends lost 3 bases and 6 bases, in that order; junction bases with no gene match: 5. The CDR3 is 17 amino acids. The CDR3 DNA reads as TGCGCCAGCAGTGACGGGACTAGCGGGAGGGCCCGAAACATTCAGTACTTC. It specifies CASSDGTSGRARNIQYF.

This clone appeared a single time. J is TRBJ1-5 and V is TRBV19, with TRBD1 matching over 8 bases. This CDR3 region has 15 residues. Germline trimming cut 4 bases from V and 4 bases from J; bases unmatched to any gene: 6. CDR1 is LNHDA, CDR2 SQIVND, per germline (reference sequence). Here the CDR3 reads CASSTNTGGNQPQHF. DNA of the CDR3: TGTGCCAGTAGTACCAATACAGGGGGGAATCAGCCCCAGCATTTT. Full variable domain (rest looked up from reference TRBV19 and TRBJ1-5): DGGITQSPKYLFRKEGQNVTLSCEQNLNHDAMYWYRQDPGQGLRLIYYSQIVNDFQKGDIAEGYSVSREKKESFPLTVTSAQKNPTAFYLCASSTNTGGNQPQHFGDGTRLSIL.

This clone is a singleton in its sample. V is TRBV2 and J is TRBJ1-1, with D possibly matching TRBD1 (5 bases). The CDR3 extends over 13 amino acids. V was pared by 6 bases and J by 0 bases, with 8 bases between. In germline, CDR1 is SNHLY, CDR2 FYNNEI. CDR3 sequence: CASSLTVNTEAFF. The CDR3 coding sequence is TGTGCCAGCAGCCTGACAGTGAACACTGAAGCTTTCTTT.

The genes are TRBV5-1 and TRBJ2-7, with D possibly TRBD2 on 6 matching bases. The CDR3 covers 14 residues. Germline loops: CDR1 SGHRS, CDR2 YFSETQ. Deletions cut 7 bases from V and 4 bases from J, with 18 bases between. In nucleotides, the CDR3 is TGCGCCAGCGCGGTAGCGGTATTCGAGTACGAGCAGTACTTC. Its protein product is CASAVAVFEYEQYF.

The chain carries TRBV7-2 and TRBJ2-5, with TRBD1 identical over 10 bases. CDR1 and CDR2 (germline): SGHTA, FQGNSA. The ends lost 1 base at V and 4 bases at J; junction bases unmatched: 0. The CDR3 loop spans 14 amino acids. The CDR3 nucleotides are TGTGCCAGCAGCTTAGGGGACAGGGGAGAGACCCAGTACTTC. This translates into CASSLGDRGETQYF.

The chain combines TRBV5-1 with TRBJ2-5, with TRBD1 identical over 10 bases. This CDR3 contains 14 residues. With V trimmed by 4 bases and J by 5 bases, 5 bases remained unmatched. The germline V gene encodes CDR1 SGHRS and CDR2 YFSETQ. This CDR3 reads CASSPTGGSETQYF. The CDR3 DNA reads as TGCGCCAGCAGCCCGACAGGGGGCAGCGAGACCCAGTACTTC.

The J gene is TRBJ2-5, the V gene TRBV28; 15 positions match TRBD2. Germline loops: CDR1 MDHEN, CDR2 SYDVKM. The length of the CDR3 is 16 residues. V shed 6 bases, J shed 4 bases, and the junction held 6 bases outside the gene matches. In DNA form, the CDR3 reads TGTGCCAGCAGACTTACGGGACTAGCGGGAGGAGAGACCCAGTACTTC. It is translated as CASRLTGLAGGETQYF.

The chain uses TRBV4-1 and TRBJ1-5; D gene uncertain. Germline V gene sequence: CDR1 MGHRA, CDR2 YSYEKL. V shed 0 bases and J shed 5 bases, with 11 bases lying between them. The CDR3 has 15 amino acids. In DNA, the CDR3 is TGCGCCAGCAGCCAAGACCCCAGTGTTTATCAGCCCCAGCATTTT. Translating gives CASSQDPSVYQPQHF.

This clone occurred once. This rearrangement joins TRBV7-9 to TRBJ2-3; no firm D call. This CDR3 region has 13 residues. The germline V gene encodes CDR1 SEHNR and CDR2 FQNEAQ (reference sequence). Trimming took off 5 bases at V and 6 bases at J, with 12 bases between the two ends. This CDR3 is CASSLGTEDTQYF. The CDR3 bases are TGTGCCAGCAGCCTGGGCACAGAGGATACGCAGTATTTT.

The chain's CDR3 is CASAGGSTNEKLFF. CDR3 DNA sequence: TGTGCCAGCGCGGGGGGTTCGACTAATGAAAAACTGTTTTTT. The V gene is TRBV19, the J gene TRBJ1-4, with D maybe TRBD1 (5 bases). CDR1 and CDR2 from the germline V gene are LNHDA and SQIVND (reference sequence). The CDR3 is 14 residues long. Between the trimmed V and J ends, which lost 9 bases and 2 bases, there was a span of 13 bases.

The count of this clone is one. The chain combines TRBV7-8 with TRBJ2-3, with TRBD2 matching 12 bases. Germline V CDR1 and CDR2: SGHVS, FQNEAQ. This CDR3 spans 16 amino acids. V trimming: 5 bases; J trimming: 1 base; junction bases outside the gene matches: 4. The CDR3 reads CASSVRTSGGTDTQYF. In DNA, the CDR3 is TGTGCCAGCAGCGTCAGGACTAGCGGGGGCACAGATACGCAGTATTTT.